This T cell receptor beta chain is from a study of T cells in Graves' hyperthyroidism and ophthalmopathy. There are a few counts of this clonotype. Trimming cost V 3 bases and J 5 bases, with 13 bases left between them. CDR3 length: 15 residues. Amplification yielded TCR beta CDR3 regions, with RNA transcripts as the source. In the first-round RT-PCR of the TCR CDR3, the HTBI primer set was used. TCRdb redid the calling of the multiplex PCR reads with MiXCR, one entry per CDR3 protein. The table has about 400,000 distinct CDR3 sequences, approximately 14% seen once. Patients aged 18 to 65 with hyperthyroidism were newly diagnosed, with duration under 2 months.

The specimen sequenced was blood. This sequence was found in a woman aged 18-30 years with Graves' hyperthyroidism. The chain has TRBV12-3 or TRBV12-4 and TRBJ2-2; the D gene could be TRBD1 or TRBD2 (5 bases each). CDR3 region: CASSFRTGGTGELFF. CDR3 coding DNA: TGTGCCAGCAGTTTTAGGACTGGGGGAACCGGGGAGCTGTTTTTT.